The present T cell receptor beta chain was sequenced within a study of Ad26.COV2.S vaccination and SARS-CoV-2 variants. The wider study: The vaccine Ad26.COV2.S was put into the muscle once, or twice with 56 days between.

Study findings and constraints: Compared with placebo recipients, vaccine recipients had higher spike-specific TCR breadth.

Treatment denoted: some 20 received Ad26.COV2.S at low or high dose, single or two shots; 5 received placebo; per-sample allocation not given. Material that was analyzed had been drawn on day 63 after the first vaccine or placebo injection. Using immunoSEQ multiplex PCR, the repertoire was profiled, and TCRdb retains in-frame clones only, with some absent. Here the sample spans roughly 300,000 clones, 75% to 90% being singletons. This clone has a handful of counts. The antigen is not known. The CDR3 has 16 residues. In germline, CDR1 is MGHRA, CDR2 YSYEKL. V lost 0 bases to trimming and J lost 1 base; unmatched junction nucleotides: 2.

The source material was peripheral blood, sampled in a trial of Ad26.COV2.S vaccine versus placebo. The receptor's source is a person aged 18 to 65 who received the Ad26.COV2.S COVID-19 vaccine or a placebo. This chain uses TRBV4-1 with TRBJ2-2, with 7 bases that match TRBD2. The chain's CDR3 is CASSQEGGRNTGELFF. The CDR3, as DNA: TGCGCCAGCAGCCAAGAAGGCGGGAGGAACACCGGGGAGCTGTTTTTT.